This T cell receptor (beta chain) was identified during a study of cytomegalovirus exposure and HLA in healthy donors. General study findings and limits: Researchers reported that a few CMV-associated chains were confirmed in vitro as CMV antigen-specific. Using the classifier, cytomegalovirus status was reportedly diagnosed with high specificity and sensitivity. Subsequent analysis found a tendency for first-cohort TCR clusters to co-occur within the 120 or so validation repertoires.

Germline V gene data show CDR1 as SGHNT and CDR2 as YENEEA. The CDR3 covers 13 residues. V was shortened by 3 bases and J by 5 bases, with 11 bases between the two germline ends. Clones were read by immunoSEQ multiplex PCR, and TCRdb kept only the in-frame ones, dropping some. The table shows around 150,000 clones, with 95% to 96% occurring only once. The donors were members of the approximately 130-subject validation cohort (separate from the approximately 650-subject first cohort). On this clone itself: Its specificity is not known.

V usage is TRBV11-3 and J usage is TRBJ2-7; D is unclear. Specimen: PBMCs. The clonotype was recovered from a woman under 30 in good health and CMV-seronegative. Written as DNA, the CDR3 is TGTGCCAGCAGCTTCTCAGGCGCCCACGAGCAGTACTTC. Translated, it gives CASSFSGAHEQYF.